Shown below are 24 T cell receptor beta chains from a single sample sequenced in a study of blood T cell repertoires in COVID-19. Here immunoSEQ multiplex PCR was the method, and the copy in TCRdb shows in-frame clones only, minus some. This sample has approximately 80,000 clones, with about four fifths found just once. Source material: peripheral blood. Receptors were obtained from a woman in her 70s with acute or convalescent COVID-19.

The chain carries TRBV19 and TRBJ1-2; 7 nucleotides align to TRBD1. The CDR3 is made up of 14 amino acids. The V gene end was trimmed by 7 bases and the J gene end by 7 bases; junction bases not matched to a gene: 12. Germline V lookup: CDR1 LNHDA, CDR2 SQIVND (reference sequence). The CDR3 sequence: CASKAGGRGIGYTF. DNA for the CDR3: TGTGCCAGTAAGGCGGGCGGCAGGGGGATTGGCTACACCTTC.

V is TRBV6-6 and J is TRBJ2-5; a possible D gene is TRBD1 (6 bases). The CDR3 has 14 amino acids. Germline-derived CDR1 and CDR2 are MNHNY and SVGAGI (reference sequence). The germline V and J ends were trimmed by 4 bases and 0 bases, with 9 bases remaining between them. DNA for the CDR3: TGTGCCAGCAGTTTTGACAGGAACCAAGAGACCCAGTACTTC. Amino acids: CASSFDRNQETQYF.

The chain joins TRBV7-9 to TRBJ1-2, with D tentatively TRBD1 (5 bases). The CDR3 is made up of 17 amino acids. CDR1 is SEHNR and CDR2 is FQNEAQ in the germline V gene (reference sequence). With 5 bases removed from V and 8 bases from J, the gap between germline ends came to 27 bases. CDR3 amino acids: CASSRKAGTLNGRGYTF. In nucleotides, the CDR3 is TGTGCCAGCAGCAGGAAGGCCGGGACCCTTAACGGGAGAGGCTACACCTTC.

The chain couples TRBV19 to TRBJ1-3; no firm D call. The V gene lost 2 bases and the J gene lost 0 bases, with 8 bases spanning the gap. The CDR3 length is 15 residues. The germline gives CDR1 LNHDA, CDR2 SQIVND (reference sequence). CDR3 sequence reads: CASSIRAFSGNTIYF. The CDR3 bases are TGTGCCAGTAGTATAAGAGCCTTCTCTGGAAACACCATATATTTT. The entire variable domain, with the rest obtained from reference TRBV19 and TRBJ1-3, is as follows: DGGITQSPKYLFRKEGQNVTLSCEQNLNHDAMYWYRQDPGQGLRLIYYSQIVNDFQKGDIAEGYSVSREKKESFPLTVTSAQKNPTAFYLCASSIRAFSGNTIYFGEGSWLTVV.

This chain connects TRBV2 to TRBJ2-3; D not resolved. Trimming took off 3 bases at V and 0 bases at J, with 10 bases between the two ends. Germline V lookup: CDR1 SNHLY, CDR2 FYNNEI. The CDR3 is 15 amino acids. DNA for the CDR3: TGTGCCAGCAGTGATAGCCTGAAGAGCACAGATACGCAGTATTTT. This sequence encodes CASSDSLKSTDTQYF.

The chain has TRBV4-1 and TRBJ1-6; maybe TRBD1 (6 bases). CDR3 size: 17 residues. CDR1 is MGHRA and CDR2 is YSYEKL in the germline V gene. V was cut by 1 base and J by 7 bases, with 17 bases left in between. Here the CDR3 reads CASSQGPGGALNSPLHF. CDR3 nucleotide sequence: TGCGCCAGCAGCCAAGGGCCGGGGGGCGCCTTGAATTCACCCCTCCACTTT.

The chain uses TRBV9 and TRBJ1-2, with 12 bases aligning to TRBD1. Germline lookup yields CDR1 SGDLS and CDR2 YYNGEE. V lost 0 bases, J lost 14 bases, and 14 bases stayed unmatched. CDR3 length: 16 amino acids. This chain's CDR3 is CASSVGGTGGLLGSTF. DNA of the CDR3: TGTGCCAGCAGCGTAGGAGGGACAGGGGGCTTACTAGGATCAACCTTC.

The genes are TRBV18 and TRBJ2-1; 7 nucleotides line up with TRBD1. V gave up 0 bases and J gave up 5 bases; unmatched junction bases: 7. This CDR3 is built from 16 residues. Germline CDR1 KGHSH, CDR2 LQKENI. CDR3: CASSPPRDSSNNEQFF. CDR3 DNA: TGTGCCAGCTCACCACCTCGGGACAGTTCGAACAATGAGCAGTTCTTC.

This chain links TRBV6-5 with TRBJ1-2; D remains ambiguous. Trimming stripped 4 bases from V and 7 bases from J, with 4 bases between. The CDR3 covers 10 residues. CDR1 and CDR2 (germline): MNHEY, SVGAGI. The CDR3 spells CASSSRGYTF. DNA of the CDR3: TGTGCCAGCAGTTCCCGTGGCTACACCTTC.

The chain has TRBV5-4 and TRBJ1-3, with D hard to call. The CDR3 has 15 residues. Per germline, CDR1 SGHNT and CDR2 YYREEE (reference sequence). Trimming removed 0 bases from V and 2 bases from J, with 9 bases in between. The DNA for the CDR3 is TGTGCCAGCAGCTTGGGGGCTAACCCTGGAAACACCATATATTTT. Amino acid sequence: CASSLGANPGNTIYF.

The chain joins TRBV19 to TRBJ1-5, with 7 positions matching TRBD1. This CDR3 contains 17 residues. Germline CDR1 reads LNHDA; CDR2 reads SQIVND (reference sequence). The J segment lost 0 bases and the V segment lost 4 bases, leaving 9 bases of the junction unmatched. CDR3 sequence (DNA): TGTGCCAGTAGTAGACGAGAGGGGGCTTATAGCAATCAGCCCCAGCATTTT. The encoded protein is CASSRREGAYSNQPQHF.

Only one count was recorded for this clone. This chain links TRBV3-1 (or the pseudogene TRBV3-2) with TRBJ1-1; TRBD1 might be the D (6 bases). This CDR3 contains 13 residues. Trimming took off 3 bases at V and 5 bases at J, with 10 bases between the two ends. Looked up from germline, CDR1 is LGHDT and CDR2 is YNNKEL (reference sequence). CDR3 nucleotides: TGTGCCAGCAGCCATACAGGGTGGACTGAAGCTTTCTTT. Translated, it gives CASSHTGWTEAFF.

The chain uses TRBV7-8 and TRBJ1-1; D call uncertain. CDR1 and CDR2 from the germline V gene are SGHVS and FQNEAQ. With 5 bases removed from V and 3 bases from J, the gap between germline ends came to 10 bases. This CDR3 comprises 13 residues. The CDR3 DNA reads TGTGCCAGCAGCCGCGACTTGGACACTGAAGCTTTCTTT. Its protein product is CASSRDLDTEAFF.

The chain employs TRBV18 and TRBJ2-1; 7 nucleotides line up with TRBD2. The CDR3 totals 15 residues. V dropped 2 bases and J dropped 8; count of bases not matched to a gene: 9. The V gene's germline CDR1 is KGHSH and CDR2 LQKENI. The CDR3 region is CASSPGLADADEQFF. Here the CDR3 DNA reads TGTGCCAGCTCACCAGGTCTAGCGGACGCAGATGAGCAGTTCTTC. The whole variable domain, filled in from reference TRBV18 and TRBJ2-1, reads NAGVMQNPRHLVRRRGQEARLRCSPMKGHSHVYWYRQLPEEGLKFMVYLQKENIIDESGMPKERFSAEFPKEGPSILRIQQVVRGDSAAYFCASSPGLADADEQFFGPGTRLTVL.

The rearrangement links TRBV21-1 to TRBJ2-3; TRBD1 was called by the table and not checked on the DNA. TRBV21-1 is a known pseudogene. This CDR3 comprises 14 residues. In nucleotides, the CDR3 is TGTGCCAGCAGAGGGACAGGGTACACAGATACGCAGTATTTT. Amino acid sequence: CASRGTGYTDTQYF.

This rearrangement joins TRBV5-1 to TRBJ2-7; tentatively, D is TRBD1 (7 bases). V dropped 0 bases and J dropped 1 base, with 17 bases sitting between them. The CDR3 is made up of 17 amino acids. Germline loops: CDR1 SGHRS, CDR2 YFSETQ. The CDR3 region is CASSLAVGGQKSYEQYF. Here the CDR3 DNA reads TGCGCCAGCAGCTTGGCTGTGGGGGGACAGAAATCCTACGAGCAGTACTTC.

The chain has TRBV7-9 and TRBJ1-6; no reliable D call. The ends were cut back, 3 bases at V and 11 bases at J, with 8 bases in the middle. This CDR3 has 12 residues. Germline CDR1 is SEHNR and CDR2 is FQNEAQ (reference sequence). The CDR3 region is CASSLNEPPLHF. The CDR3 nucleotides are TGTGCCAGCAGCTTGAATGAGCCACCCCTCCACTTT.

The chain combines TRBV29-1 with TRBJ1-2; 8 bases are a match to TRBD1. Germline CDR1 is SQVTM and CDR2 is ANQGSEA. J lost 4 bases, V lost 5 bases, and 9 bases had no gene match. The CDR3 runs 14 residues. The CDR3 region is CSVSVTGDTYGYTF. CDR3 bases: TGCAGCGTTTCTGTGACAGGGGACACCTATGGCTACACCTTC. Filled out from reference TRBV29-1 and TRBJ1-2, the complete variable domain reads SAVISQKPSRDICQRGTSLTIQCQVDSQVTMMFWYRQQPGQSLTLIATANQGSEATYESGFVIDKFPISRPNLTFSTLTVSNMSPEDSSIYLCSVSVTGDTYGYTFGSGTRLTVV.

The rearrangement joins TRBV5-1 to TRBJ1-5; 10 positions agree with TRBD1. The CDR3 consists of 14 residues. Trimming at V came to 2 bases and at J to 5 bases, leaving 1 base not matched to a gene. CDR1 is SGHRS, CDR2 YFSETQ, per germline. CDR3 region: CASSLGTGDQPQHF. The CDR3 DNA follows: TGCGCCAGCAGCTTAGGGACAGGGGATCAGCCCCAGCATTTT.

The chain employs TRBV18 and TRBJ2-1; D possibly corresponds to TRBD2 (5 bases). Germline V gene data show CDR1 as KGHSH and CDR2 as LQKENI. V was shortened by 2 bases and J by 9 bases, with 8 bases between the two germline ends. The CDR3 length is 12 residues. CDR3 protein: CASSPTAGEQFF. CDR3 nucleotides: TGTGCCAGCTCACCAACCGCGGGTGAGCAGTTCTTC.

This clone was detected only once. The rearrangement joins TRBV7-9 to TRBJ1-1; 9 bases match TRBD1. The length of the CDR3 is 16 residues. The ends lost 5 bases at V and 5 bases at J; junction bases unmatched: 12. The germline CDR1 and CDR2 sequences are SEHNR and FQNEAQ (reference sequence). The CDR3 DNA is TGTGCCAGCAGCGTCCGGGACAGGGATTTTGATACTGAAGCTTTCTTT. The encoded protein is CASSVRDRDFDTEAFF.

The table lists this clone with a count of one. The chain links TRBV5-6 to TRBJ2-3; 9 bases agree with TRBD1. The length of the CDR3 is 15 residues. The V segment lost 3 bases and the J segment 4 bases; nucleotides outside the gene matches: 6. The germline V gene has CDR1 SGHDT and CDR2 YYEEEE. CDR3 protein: CASSYRDREADTQYF. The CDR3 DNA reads TGTGCCAGCAGCTACCGGGACAGGGAAGCAGATACGCAGTATTTT.

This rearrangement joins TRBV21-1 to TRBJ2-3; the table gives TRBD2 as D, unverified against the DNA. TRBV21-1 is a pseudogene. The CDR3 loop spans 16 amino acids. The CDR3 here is CASSKGRTSGADTQYF. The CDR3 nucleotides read TGTGCCAGCAGCAAAGGGCGCACTAGCGGAGCAGATACGCAGTATTTT.

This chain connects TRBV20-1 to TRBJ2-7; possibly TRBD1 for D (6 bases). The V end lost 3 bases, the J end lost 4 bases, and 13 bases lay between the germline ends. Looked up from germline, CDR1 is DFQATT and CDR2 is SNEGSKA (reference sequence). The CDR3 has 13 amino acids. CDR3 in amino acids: CSASRVTGYEQYF. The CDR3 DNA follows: TGCAGTGCTAGTCGGGTTACAGGGTACGAGCAGTACTTC.